This TCR beta chain was sequenced for a study of early T cells in non-severe SARS-CoV-2 infection. Study-level background: RNA in bulk from unsorted whole blood was sequenced, and chains were unpaired.

For this clonotype: The antigen is undetermined.

CDR1 SGHTA and CDR2 FQGTGA come from the germline V gene. Trimming shortened V by 3 bases and J by 0 bases, and 12 bases separated the two germline ends. This CDR3 is built from 16 residues. Tagging with unique molecular identifiers was applied to individual cDNA molecules. TCRdb called the 5' RACE reads again in MiXCR, with one record for every CDR3 protein. The table has over 50,000 distinct CDR3 sequences, 8% to 9% seen once. General observations from the study: Matching against VDJdb likely underestimated virus-specific expansions, favoring anti-spike CD8.

This rearrangement joins TRBV7-3 to TRBJ2-1; unclear D gene. This TCR was recovered from an adult who was a healthcare worker with PCR-confirmed SARS-CoV-2 infection or an uninfected control (not recorded which). Sequenced: whole blood. CDR3 bases: TGTGCCAGCAGCTTTGCGATGATGGGCTCCTACAATGAGCAGTTCTTC. Protein: CASSFAMMGSYNEQFF. Based on the CDR3 plus reference TRBV7-3 and TRBJ2-1, the full variable domain is GAGVSQTPSNKVTEKGKYVELRCDPISGHTALYWYRQSLGQGPEFLIYFQGTGAADDSGLPNDRFFAVRPEGSVSTLKIQRTERGDSAVYLCASSFAMMGSYNEQFFGPGTRLTVL.